Listed below are T cell receptor beta chains from one sample, sequenced in a study of patients and donors after allogeneic stem cell transplantation. In TCRdb, the RT-PCR reads were re-called with MiXCR into one record per CDR3 protein. The sample records 70,000 or so distinct CDR3 sequences, about 26% being singletons. The sample comprised blood, either unsorted or a sorted T cell fraction (not recorded which). The receptor source for this set is a human donor who was either an allogeneic HSCT recipient or a stem cell or donor lymphocyte infusion donor (not recorded which). It is not recorded whose cells these are; they may come from a transplant donor. Each CDR3 is given with its conserved first and last residue. Fields, in order: CDR3 DNA, CDR3 protein, J gene, clone size, V gene, D gene. The D gene is left open where the match is weak. The listing skips clone size in some rows; elsewhere it reads once, few, many or a size class.

CDR3nt: TGTGCCAGCAGCGCCCCGACAGGGTTTGACTCTGGAAACACCATATATTTT
CDR3aa: CASSAPTGFDSGNTIYF
j_gene: TRBJ1-3
abundance: few
v_gene: TRBV9
d_gene: TRBD1

CDR3nt: TGTGCCAGCTCACCGGGACAGGGTGGTGAAAAACTGTTTTTT
CDR3aa: CASSPGQGGEKLFF
j_gene: TRBJ1-4
abundance: NA
v_gene: TRBV18
d_gene: TRBD1

CDR3nt: TGCAGCGTTGGTGGCAGCTTAATCTTCTATAATTCACCCCTCCACTTT
CDR3aa: CSVGGSLIFYNSPLHF
j_gene: TRBJ1-6
abundance: many
v_gene: TRBV29-1
d_gene: NA

CDR3nt: TGTGCCAGCAGTTACTCGGGGGGCTCCACCACTGGAAACACCATATATTTT
CDR3aa: CASSYSGGSTTGNTIYF
j_gene: TRBJ1-3
abundance: NA
v_gene: TRBV6-6
d_gene: NA

CDR3nt: TGTGCCAGCAGCAAGGACAGGGGAAGAGACGAGCAGTACTTC
CDR3aa: CASSKDRGRDEQYF
j_gene: TRBJ2-7
abundance: few
v_gene: TRBV5-4
d_gene: TRBD1

CDR3nt: TGTGCCAGCAGCCCACAAGGGGCCAGCTCCTACGAGCAGTACTTC
CDR3aa: CASSPQGASSYEQYF
j_gene: TRBJ2-7
abundance: once
v_gene: TRBV9
d_gene: NA

CDR3nt: TGTGCCAGCAGCTGGAAGGACTTCTCTGGAAACACCATATATTTT
CDR3aa: CASSWKDFSGNTIYF
j_gene: TRBJ1-3
abundance: NA
v_gene: TRBV7-9
d_gene: NA

CDR3nt: TGTGCCACCAGTGATCCAAACAGCAATGAGCAGTTCTTC
CDR3aa: CATSDPNSNEQFF
j_gene: TRBJ2-1
abundance: many
v_gene: TRBV24-1
d_gene: NA

CDR3nt: TGTGCCAGCAGCGGTCTCGGGATCTCTGGAAACACCATATATTTT
CDR3aa: CASSGLGISGNTIYF
j_gene: TRBJ1-3
abundance: few
v_gene: TRBV9
d_gene: NA

CDR3nt: TGCGCCAGCAGCTTGGGGCTCGGAGATCAGCCCCAGCATTTT
CDR3aa: CASSLGLGDQPQHF
j_gene: TRBJ1-5
abundance: many
v_gene: TRBV5-1
d_gene: NA

CDR3nt: TGCGCCAGCAGCTTGGGGCCCGGGGGCCGGGGAGAGACCCAGTACTTC
CDR3aa: CASSLGPGGRGETQYF
j_gene: TRBJ2-5
abundance: NA
v_gene: TRBV5-1
d_gene: NA

CDR3nt: TGTGCCAGCAGCAGGGGGTCACCCCTCCACTTT
CDR3aa: CASSRGSPLHF
j_gene: TRBJ1-6
abundance: few
v_gene: TRBV12-3/TRBV12-4
d_gene: TRBD1

CDR3nt: TGTGCCAGCAGCTTAGAGCCGGCGGGGGAGACCCAGTACTTC
CDR3aa: CASSLEPAGETQYF
j_gene: TRBJ2-5
abundance: NA
v_gene: TRBV11-2
d_gene: NA

CDR3nt: TGTGCCACCTGCAGAGATCCGGGGCTTGGGGCTTTCTTT
CDR3aa: CATCRDPGLGAFF
j_gene: TRBJ1-1
abundance: NA
v_gene: TRBV15
d_gene: NA

CDR3nt: TGTGCCACCAGCGGGCCAGGATACTATCAGCCCCAGCATTTT
CDR3aa: CATSGPGYYQPQHF
j_gene: TRBJ1-5
abundance: many
v_gene: TRBV24-1
d_gene: NA

CDR3nt: TGTGCCAGCAGCAAAGTGAGACAGGCTTTTCTCACTCCGACTGAAGCTTTCTTT
CDR3aa: CASSKVRQAFLTPTEAFF
j_gene: TRBJ1-1
abundance: NA
v_gene: TRBV21-1
d_gene: NA

CDR3nt: TGTGCCAGCAGTTACGGCGCGTACACTGAAGCTTTCTTT
CDR3aa: CASSYGAYTEAFF
j_gene: TRBJ1-1
abundance: few
v_gene: TRBV6-6
d_gene: NA

CDR3nt: TGCAGTGCTAGAGCAGGCCCTGACAGGGGACCTCAGCCCCAGCATTTT
CDR3aa: CSARAGPDRGPQPQHF
j_gene: TRBJ1-5
abundance: few
v_gene: TRBV20-1
d_gene: TRBD1

CDR3nt: TGCAGTGCCCCCTTCGGGGTCTCTGGGGCCAACGTCCTGACTTTC
CDR3aa: CSAPFGVSGANVLTF
j_gene: TRBJ2-6
abundance: NA
v_gene: TRBV20-1
d_gene: NA

CDR3nt: TGCAGTGCTTTTCAAAGCGGGGGGGCCGCAAATGAGCAGTTCTTC
CDR3aa: CSAFQSGGAANEQFF
j_gene: TRBJ2-1
abundance: NA
v_gene: TRBV20-1
d_gene: TRBD2

CDR3nt: TGCAGTGCCAGTCTCGGGACAGGATACAATGAGCAGTTCTTC
CDR3aa: CSASLGTGYNEQFF
j_gene: TRBJ2-1
abundance: NA
v_gene: TRBV20-1
d_gene: TRBD1

CDR3nt: TGTGCCAGCAGCTTAACTCGACCATCGCGACGGGACAGGGTTACTGAAGCTTTCTTT
CDR3aa: CASSLTRPSRRDRVTEAFF
j_gene: TRBJ1-1
abundance: few
v_gene: TRBV7-8
d_gene: TRBD1

CDR3nt: TGTGCCAGCAGTCTCGACAGGCTGGGGGCTGAAGCTTTCTTT
CDR3aa: CASSLDRLGAEAFF
j_gene: TRBJ1-1
abundance: NA
v_gene: TRBV2
d_gene: NA

CDR3nt: TGTGCCAGCAGCTTAGGGCCGGGCGATGAGCAGTTCTTC
CDR3aa: CASSLGPGDEQFF
j_gene: TRBJ2-1
abundance: NA
v_gene: TRBV7-9
d_gene: NA

CDR3nt: TGCGCCAGACCCCAGGGGAAGAATGAAGCTTTCTTT
CDR3aa: CARPQGKNEAFF
j_gene: TRBJ1-1
abundance: few
v_gene: TRBV4-3
d_gene: NA

CDR3nt: TGTGCCAGCAGTTCAAAGGGGGAGCAGACCCAGTACTTC
CDR3aa: CASSSKGEQTQYF
j_gene: TRBJ2-5
abundance: NA
v_gene: TRBV12-3/TRBV12-4
d_gene: NA

CDR3nt: TGTGCCAGCAGCTTAGACGGTCGAAACACCATATATTTT
CDR3aa: CASSLDGRNTIYF
j_gene: TRBJ1-3
abundance: NA
v_gene: TRBV13
d_gene: NA

CDR3nt: TGCTGCGGCCACTCCAATCAGCCCCAGCATTTT
CDR3aa: CCGHSNQPQHF
j_gene: TRBJ1-5
abundance: few
v_gene: TRBV29-1
d_gene: NA

CDR3nt: TGTGCCAGCAGTTTGTTCGGTGAGACAGCTTACACCGGGGAGCTGTTTTTT
CDR3aa: CASSLFGETAYTGELFF
j_gene: TRBJ2-2
abundance: NA
v_gene: TRBV12-3/TRBV12-4
d_gene: NA

CDR3nt: TGTGCCAGCAGTTTTGGGTTCCACGAGCAGTACTTC
CDR3aa: CASSFGFHEQYF
j_gene: TRBJ2-7
abundance: few
v_gene: TRBV12-3/TRBV12-4
d_gene: NA

CDR3nt: TGCGCCAGCAGCCATGCCGACAGGGACACCGGGGAGCTGTTTTTT
CDR3aa: CASSHADRDTGELFF
j_gene: TRBJ2-2
abundance: NA
v_gene: TRBV4-3
d_gene: TRBD1

CDR3nt: TGTGCCAGCAGTTTGTCCCCCACAGCTTCCCCCATTAATTCACCCCTCCACTTT
CDR3aa: CASSLSPTASPINSPLHF
j_gene: TRBJ1-6
abundance: NA
v_gene: TRBV12-3/TRBV12-4
d_gene: NA

CDR3nt: TGTGCCAGCAGCCAAGGTGCATCCCTTAGCACAGATACGCAGTATTTT
CDR3aa: CASSQGASLSTDTQYF
j_gene: TRBJ2-3
abundance: NA
v_gene: TRBV4-2
d_gene: NA

CDR3nt: TGTGCCAGCAGTGAGGGCGGGCTAGCGGGACTCACAGATACGCAGTATTTT
CDR3aa: CASSEGGLAGLTDTQYF
j_gene: TRBJ2-3
abundance: NA
v_gene: TRBV6-4
d_gene: TRBD2

CDR3nt: TGTGCCAGCAGCGAGAAAGGGAATGAAAAACTGTTTTTT
CDR3aa: CASSEKGNEKLFF
j_gene: TRBJ1-4
abundance: NA
v_gene: TRBV2
d_gene: NA

CDR3nt: TGTGCCATCAGTGAGTTGGGGCAGGACTTGAACACTGAAGCTTTCTTT
CDR3aa: CAISELGQDLNTEAFF
j_gene: TRBJ1-1
abundance: few
v_gene: TRBV10-3
d_gene: NA

CDR3nt: TGTGCCAGCAGCCCCGGGGGTGACGGCTACACCTTC
CDR3aa: CASSPGGDGYTF
j_gene: TRBJ1-2
abundance: few
v_gene: TRBV7-2
d_gene: NA

CDR3nt: TGTGCCAGCAGCTTCGGGAGTGAAGCTTTCTTT
CDR3aa: CASSFGSEAFF
j_gene: TRBJ1-1
abundance: few
v_gene: TRBV27
d_gene: NA

CDR3nt: TGTGCCAGCAGCTTGGGGGCCAATAATCAGCCCCAGCATTTT
CDR3aa: CASSLGANNQPQHF
j_gene: TRBJ1-5
abundance: NA
v_gene: TRBV5-6
d_gene: NA

CDR3nt: TGTGCCAGCAGCTTAGTGTCACAAGCGGGAGGATACTACAATGAGCAGTTCTTC
CDR3aa: CASSLVSQAGGYYNEQFF
j_gene: TRBJ2-1
abundance: NA
v_gene: TRBV7-6
d_gene: TRBD2

CDR3nt: TGTGCCAGCAGTGGCACAAAGTATGGCTACACCTTC
CDR3aa: CASSGTKYGYTF
j_gene: TRBJ1-2
abundance: few
v_gene: TRBV6-1
d_gene: NA

CDR3nt: TGTGCCAGCAGCCCCGGAGCCTCCGGATATGAGCAGTTCTTC
CDR3aa: CASSPGASGYEQFF
j_gene: TRBJ2-1
abundance: once
v_gene: TRBV25-1
d_gene: NA

CDR3nt: TGCAGTGCTACCGGGACTAGGTCCTACGAGCAGTACTTC
CDR3aa: CSATGTRSYEQYF
j_gene: TRBJ2-7
abundance: NA
v_gene: TRBV20-1
d_gene: TRBD2

CDR3nt: TGTGCCAGCACTGGGTTCAATGAGCAGTTCTTC
CDR3aa: CASTGFNEQFF
j_gene: TRBJ2-1
abundance: NA
v_gene: TRBV2
d_gene: NA

CDR3nt: TGTGCCAGCACCGGAGGGGGAGGACAGGGGTCCTATGGCTACACCTTC
CDR3aa: CASTGGGGQGSYGYTF
j_gene: TRBJ1-2
abundance: medium-sized
v_gene: TRBV7-9
d_gene: TRBD1

CDR3nt: TGCGCCAGCAGCCGAACAGGGTCGGGAAGCACTGAAGCTTTCTTT
CDR3aa: CASSRTGSGSTEAFF
j_gene: TRBJ1-1
abundance: NA
v_gene: TRBV4-3
d_gene: NA

CDR3nt: TGTGCCAGCAGCGCCTGGACTAGCGGGGTAGATACGCAGTATTTT
CDR3aa: CASSAWTSGVDTQYF
j_gene: TRBJ2-3
abundance: NA
v_gene: TRBV9
d_gene: TRBD2

CDR3nt: TGTGCCAGCAGCTTATCCGGGAGGGCCACCGAGCAGTACTTC
CDR3aa: CASSLSGRATEQYF
j_gene: TRBJ2-7
abundance: NA
v_gene: TRBV7-3
d_gene: TRBD2

CDR3nt: TGCGCCAGCAGCTTGTCCACTAGCACAGATACGCAGTATTTT
CDR3aa: CASSLSTSTDTQYF
j_gene: TRBJ2-3
abundance: NA
v_gene: TRBV5-1
d_gene: NA

CDR3nt: TGTGCCAGCAGCGAAGGGGACCTGGGCTCCTACGAGCAGTACTTC
CDR3aa: CASSEGDLGSYEQYF
j_gene: TRBJ2-7
abundance: few
v_gene: TRBV7-9
d_gene: NA

CDR3nt: TGTGCCAGCAGCTTAGTATGGCCGGACCCCTACGAGCAGTACTTC
CDR3aa: CASSLVWPDPYEQYF
j_gene: TRBJ2-7
abundance: NA
v_gene: TRBV7-9
d_gene: NA

CDR3nt: TGTGCCAGCAGGAGACAGCCTCGGGGAGAGACCCAGTACTTC
CDR3aa: CASRRQPRGETQYF
j_gene: TRBJ2-5
abundance: once
v_gene: TRBV6-5
d_gene: NA

CDR3nt: TGTGCCAGCAGCTTAGTGTCACCCGCTGAAGCTTTCTTT
CDR3aa: CASSLVSPAEAFF
j_gene: TRBJ1-1
abundance: few
v_gene: TRBV7-2
d_gene: NA

CDR3nt: TGTGCCAGCAGGCCGACAGCCATTAATGAAAAACTGTTTTTT
CDR3aa: CASRPTAINEKLFF
j_gene: TRBJ1-4
abundance: few
v_gene: TRBV6-2/TRBV6-3
d_gene: NA

CDR3nt: TGTGCCAGCAGTTTCTTAGGGACTAGCGGGAGGACCGAGCAGTTCTTC
CDR3aa: CASSFLGTSGRTEQFF
j_gene: TRBJ2-1
abundance: medium-sized
v_gene: TRBV6-5
d_gene: TRBD2